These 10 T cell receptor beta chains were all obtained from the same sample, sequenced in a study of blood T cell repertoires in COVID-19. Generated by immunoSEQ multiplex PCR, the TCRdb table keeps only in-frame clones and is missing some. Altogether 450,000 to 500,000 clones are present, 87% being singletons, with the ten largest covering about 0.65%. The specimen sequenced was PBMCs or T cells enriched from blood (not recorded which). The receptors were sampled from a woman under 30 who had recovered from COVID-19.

As DNA, the CDR3 is TGTGCCAGCAGCTTAAAGCGGGACTGGTTAGGCGGGGAGCTGTTTTTT. Translated, it gives CASSLKRDWLGGELFF. The chain couples TRBV5-4 to TRBJ2-2; TRBD2 matches at 7 bases. The CDR3 has 16 amino acids. Trimming cost V 2 bases and J 7 bases; bases outside gene matches: 11. The germline V gene has CDR1 SGHNT and CDR2 YYREEE (reference sequence). Supplemented by reference TRBV5-4 and TRBJ2-2, the full variable domain reads ETGVTQSPTHLIKTRGQQVTLRCSSQSGHNTVSWYQQALGQGPQFIFQYYREEENGRGNFPPRFSGLQFPNYSSELNVNALELDDSALYLCASSLKRDWLGGELFFGEGSRLTVL.

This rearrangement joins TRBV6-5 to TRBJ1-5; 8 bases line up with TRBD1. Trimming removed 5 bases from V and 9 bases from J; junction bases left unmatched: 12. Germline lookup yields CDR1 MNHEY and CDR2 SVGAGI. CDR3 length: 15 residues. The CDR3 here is CASSRLDRGDGPQHF. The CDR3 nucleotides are TGTGCCAGCAGTAGGCTTGACAGGGGCGACGGGCCCCAGCATTTT.

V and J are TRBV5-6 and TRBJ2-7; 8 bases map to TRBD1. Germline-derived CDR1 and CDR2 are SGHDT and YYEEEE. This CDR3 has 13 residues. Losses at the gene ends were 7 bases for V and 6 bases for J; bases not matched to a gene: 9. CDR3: CASQWTGPGEQYF. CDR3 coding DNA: TGTGCCAGCCAGTGGACAGGGCCGGGCGAGCAGTACTTC.

The CDR3 DNA is TGTGCCAGCAGCCCAACAGGAGCGGGGGGACAAGAGACCCAGTACTTC. Encoded protein: CASSPTGAGGQETQYF. V is TRBV11-2 and J is TRBJ2-5; 9 bases align to TRBD2. CDR3 length equals 16 residues. The germline CDR1 and CDR2 sequences are SGHAT and FQNNGV. V trimming: 5 bases; J trimming: 2 bases; junction bases outside the gene matches: 9.

The CDR3 is CASSPLGGGTGYTF. The CDR3 region has the DNA TGTGCCAGCTCCCCGCTCGGGGGGGGTACGGGCTACACCTTC. The chain has TRBV18 and TRBJ1-2; the D gene is possibly TRBD1 (5 bases). Looked up from germline, CDR1 is KGHSH and CDR2 is LQKENI. The CDR3 has 14 residues. V dropped 6 bases and J dropped 8 bases, with 19 bases sitting between them.

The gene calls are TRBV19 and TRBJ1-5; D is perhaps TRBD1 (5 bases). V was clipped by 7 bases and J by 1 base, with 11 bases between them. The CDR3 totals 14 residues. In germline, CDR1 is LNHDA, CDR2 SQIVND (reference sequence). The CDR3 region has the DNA TGTGCCAGTAAGGGGCAATTGAGCAATCAGCCCCAGCATTTT. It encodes CASKGQLSNQPQHF.

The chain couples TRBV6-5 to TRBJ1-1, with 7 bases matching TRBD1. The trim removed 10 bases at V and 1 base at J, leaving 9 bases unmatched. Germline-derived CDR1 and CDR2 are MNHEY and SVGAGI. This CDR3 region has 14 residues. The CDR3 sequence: CATLGRGSNTEAFF. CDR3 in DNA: TGTGCCACCCTGGGCAGGGGGTCGAACACTGAAGCTTTCTTT.

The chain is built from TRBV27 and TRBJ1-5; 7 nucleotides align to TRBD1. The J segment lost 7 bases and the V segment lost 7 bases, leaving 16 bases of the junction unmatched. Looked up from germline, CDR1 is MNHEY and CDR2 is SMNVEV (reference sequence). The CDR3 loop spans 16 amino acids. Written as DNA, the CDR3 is TGTGCCAGCACGTGGGGTAACAGGGGCCTCTGGCAGCCCCAGCATTTT. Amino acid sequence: CASTWGNRGLWQPQHF.

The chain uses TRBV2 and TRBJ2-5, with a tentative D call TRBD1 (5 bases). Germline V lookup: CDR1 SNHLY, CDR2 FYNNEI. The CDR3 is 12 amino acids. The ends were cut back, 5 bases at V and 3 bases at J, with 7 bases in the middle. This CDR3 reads CASSKTEETQYF. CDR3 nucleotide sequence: TGTGCCAGCAGTAAGACAGAAGAGACCCAGTACTTC.

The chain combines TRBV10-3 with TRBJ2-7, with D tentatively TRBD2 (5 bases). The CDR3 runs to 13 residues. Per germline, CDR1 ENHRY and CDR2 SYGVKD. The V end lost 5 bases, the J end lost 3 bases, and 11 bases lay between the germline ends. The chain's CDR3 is CAISSGGGYEQYF. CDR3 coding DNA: TGTGCCATCAGTTCCGGAGGAGGCTACGAGCAGTACTTC.